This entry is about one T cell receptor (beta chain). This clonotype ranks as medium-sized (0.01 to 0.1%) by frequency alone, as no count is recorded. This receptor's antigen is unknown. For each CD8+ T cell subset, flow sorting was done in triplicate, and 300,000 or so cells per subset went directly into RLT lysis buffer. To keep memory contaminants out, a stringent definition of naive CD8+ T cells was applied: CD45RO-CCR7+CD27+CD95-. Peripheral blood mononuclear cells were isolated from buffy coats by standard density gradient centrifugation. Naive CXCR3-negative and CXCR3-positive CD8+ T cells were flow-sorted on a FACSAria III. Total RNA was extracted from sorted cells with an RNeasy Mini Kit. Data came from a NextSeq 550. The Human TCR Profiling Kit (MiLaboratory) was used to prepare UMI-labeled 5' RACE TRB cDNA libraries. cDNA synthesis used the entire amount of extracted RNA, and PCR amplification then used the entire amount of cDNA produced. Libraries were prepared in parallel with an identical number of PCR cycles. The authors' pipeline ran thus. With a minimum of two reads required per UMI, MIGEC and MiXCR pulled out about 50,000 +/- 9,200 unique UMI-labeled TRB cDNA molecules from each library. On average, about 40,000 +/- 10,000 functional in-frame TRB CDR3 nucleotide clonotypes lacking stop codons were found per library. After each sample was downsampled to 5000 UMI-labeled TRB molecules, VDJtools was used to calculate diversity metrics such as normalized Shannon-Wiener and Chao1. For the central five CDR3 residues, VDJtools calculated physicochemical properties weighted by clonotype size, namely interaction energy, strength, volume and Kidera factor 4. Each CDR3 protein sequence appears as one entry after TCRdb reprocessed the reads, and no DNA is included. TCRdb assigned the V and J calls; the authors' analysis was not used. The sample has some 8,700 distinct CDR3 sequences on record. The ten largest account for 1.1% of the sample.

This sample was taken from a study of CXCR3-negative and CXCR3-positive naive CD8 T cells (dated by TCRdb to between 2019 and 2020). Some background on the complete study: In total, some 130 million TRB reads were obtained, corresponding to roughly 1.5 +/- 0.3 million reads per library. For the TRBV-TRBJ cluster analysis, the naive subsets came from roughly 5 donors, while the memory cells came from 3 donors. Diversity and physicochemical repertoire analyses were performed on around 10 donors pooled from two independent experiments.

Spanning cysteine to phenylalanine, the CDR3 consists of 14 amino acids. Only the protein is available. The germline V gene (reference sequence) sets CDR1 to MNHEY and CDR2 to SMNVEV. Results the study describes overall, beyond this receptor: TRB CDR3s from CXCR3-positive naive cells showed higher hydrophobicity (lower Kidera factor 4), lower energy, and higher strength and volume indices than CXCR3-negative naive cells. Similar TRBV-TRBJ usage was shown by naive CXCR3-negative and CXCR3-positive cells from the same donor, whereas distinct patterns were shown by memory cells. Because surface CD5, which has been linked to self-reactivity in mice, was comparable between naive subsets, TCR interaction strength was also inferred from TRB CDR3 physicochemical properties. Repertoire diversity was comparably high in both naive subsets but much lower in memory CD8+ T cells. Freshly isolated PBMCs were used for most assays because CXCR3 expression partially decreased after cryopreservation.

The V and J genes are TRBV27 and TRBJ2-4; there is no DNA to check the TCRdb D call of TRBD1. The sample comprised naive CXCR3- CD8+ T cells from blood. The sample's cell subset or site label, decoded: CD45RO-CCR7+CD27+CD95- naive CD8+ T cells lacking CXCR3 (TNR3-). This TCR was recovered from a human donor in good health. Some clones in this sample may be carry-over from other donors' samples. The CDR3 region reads CASSSTAAKNIQYF.